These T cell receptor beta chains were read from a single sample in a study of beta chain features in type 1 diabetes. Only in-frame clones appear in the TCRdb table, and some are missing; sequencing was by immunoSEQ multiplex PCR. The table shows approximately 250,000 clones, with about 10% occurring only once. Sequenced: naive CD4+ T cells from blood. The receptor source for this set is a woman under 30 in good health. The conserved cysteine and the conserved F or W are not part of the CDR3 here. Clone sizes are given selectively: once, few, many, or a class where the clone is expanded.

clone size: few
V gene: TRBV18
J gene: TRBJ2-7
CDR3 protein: ASSLDRGIIPYEQY

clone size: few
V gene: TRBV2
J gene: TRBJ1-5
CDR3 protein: ATRGQANQPQH

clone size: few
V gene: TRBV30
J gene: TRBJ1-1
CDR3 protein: AWSYRVNTEAF

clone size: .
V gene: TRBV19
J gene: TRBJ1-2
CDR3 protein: ASSIWGDYGYT

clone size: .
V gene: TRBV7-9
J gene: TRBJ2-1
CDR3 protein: ASSARRTSGYNEQF

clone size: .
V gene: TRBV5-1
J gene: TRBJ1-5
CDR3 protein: ASRWGLGNQPQH

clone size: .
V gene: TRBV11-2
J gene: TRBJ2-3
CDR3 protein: ASSFLSRGADTQY

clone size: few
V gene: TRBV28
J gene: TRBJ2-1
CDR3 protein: ASSLVGAGAKDNEQF

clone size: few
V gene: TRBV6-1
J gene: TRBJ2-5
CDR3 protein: ASGGDRDETQY

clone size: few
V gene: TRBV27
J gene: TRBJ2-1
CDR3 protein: ASSLTNLDGSEQF

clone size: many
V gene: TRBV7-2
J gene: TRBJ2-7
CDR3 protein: ASRPRGGWDEQY

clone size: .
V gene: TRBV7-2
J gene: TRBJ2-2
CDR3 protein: ASSLGTGAATGELF

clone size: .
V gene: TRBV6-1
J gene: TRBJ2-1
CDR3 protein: ASSGSGRVFDEQF

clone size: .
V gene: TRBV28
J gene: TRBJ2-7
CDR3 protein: ASSPFSYEQY

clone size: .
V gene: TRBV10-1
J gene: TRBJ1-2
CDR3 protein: ASKLTRLTAYGYT